The clone carrying this T cell receptor (beta chain) was counted a few times. Antigen specificity is unknown. This record belongs to a study of somatic mutations in cytotoxic T cells in rheumatoid arthritis. Looking at the study overall: Patient blood, 30 ml in EDTA, was obtained immediately after diagnosis and prior to the start of any treatment. Using a FACSAria II or Sony SH800, a portion of the V beta antibody-stained T-cell populations were flow-sorted at nearly 100% purity, and among those populations were V beta1+ cells that were then sequenced for TCRB.

J gave up 2 bases and V 1 base, and 4 bases lay outside the gene matches. CDR1 is MGHRA and CDR2 is YSYEKL in the germline V gene. The CDR3 spans 15 residues. The table came from immunoSEQ multiplex PCR; TCRdb's copy has only in-frame clones and leaves some out. The repertoire holds fewer than 15,000 clones, with 80% to 95% as singletons. Study findings and constraints: The identity of the antigens targeted by the expanded CD8+ clones remained unknown.

The sequenced sample was CD4+ T cells sorted from blood. The TCR originated in a man aged 70-80 years with rheumatoid arthritis. The V call is TRBV4-1, the J call TRBJ1-2; 7 positions agree with TRBD1. Here the CDR3 DNA reads TGCGCCAGCAGCCAAGCAGGGGGTCCCAACTATGGCTACACCTTC. Translation: CASSQAGGPNYGYTF.